This T cell receptor (beta chain) is from a study of cytomegalovirus exposure and HLA in healthy donors. Study-wide results and limits: With further analysis later on, most CMV-associated TCR beta chains appeared HLA-restricted.

Germline CDR1 and CDR2: SGHVS and FNYEAQ. The CDR3 length is 14 residues. Trimming cost V 5 bases and J 0 bases, with 7 bases left between them. Note on this clone: Its antigen is still unknown.

In the PCR, 60 Vbeta and 13 Jbeta primers were used. Assay: immunoSEQ multiplex PCR; the TCRdb copy retains only in-frame clones and omits some. Here the sample spans approximately 300,000 clones, 84% being singletons. This rearrangement joins TRBV7-6 to TRBJ2-2; the D is unclear. This sequence originates from a woman aged 40 to 50 in good health and CMV-seropositive. The material sequenced was PBMCs. In DNA, the CDR3 is TGTGCCAGCAGCAGCGCCGCGAACACCGGGGAGCTGTTTTTT. It yields the protein CASSSAANTGELFF.